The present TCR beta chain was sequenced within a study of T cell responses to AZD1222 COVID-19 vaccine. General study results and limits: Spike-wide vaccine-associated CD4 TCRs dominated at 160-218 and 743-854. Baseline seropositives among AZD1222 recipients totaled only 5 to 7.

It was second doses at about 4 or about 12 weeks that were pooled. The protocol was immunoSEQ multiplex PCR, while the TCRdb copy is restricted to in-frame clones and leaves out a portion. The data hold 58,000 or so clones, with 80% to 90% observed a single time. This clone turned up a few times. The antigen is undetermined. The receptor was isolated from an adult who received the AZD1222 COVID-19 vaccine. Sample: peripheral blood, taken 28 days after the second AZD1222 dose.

CDR3 in DNA: TGTGCCAGCAGGCACGAGGGGGCGGTGGCCGGGGAGCTGTTTTTT. Encoded protein: CASRHEGAVAGELFF. The genes are TRBV7-6 and TRBJ2-2; TRBD1 matches at 7 bases. The J segment lost 6 bases and the V segment lost 6 bases, leaving 10 bases of the junction unmatched. The germline V gene has CDR1 SGHVS and CDR2 FNYEAQ. This CDR3 comprises 15 residues.